The sequence of this T cell receptor (beta chain) was determined in a study of CD8 T cells in Susac syndrome. Broader study findings: The number of individuals included in the study's TCR sequencing and HLA analysis was acknowledged as relatively small.

cDNA came from 0.5 to 1 ug RNA primed by random hexamers. A multiplex approach, immunoSEQ multiplex PCR, amplified TCR beta CDR3 across 54 Vbeta and 13 Jbeta. TCRdb reprocessed the immunoSEQ multiplex PCR reads with MiXCR, giving one entry per CDR3 protein. Of around 190,000 distinct CDR3 sequences in the sample, roughly 95% were seen once. The CDR3 runs 19 residues. With V trimmed by 4 bases and J by 3 bases, 20 bases remained unmatched. CDR1 is SQVTM and CDR2 is ANQGSEA in the germline V gene. About this clonotype itself: Antigen unknown.

The rearrangement joins TRBV29-1 to TRBJ1-2; TRBD1 matches 10 bases. The source of this sequence is a human donor in good health. The sample taken for sequencing was CD4+ T cells from PBMCs. For the CDR3, the DNA is TGCAGCGTTGGAGGACAGGGGGAATTAGTGTATGCGTACGACTATGGCTACACCTTC. Translated, it gives CSVGGQGELVYAYDYGYTF. The whole variable domain, filled in from reference TRBV29-1 and TRBJ1-2, reads SAVISQKPSRDICQRGTSLTIQCQVDSQVTMMFWYRQQPGQSLTLIATANQGSEATYESGFVIDKFPISRPNLTFSTLTVSNMSPEDSSIYLCSVGGQGELVYAYDYGYTFGSGTRLTVV.